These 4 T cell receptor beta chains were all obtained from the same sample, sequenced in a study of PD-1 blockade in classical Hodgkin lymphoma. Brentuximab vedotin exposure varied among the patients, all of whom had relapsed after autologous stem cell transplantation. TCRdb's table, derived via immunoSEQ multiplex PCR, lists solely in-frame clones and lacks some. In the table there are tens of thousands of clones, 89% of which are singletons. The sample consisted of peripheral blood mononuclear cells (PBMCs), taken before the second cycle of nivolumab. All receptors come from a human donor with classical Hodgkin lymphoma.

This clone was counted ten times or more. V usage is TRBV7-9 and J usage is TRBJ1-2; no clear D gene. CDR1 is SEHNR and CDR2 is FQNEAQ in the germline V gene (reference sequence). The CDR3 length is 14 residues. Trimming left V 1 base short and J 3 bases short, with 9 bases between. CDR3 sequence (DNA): TGTGCCAGCAGCTTAGGGGCAGTCGACTATGGCTACACCTTC. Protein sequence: CASSLGAVDYGYTF.

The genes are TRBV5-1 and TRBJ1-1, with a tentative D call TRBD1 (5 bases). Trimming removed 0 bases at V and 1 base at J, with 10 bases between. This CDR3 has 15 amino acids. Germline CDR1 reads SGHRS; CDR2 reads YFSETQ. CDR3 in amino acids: CASSLVTVANTEAFF. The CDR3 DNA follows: TGCGCCAGCAGCTTGGTGACAGTCGCGAACACTGAAGCTTTCTTT.

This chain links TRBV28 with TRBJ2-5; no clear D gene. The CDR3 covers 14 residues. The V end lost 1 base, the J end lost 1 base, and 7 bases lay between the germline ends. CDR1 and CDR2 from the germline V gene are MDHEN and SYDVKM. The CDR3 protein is CASSLSFSQETQYF. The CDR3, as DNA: TGTGCCAGCAGTTTATCATTCAGCCAAGAGACCCAGTACTTC.

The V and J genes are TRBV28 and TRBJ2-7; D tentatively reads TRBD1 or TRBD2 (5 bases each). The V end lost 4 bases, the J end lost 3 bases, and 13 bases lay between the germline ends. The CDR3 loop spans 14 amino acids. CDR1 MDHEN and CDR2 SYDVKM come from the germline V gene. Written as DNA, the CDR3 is TGTGCCAGCAGTTCTCGGGGCCTTTACTACGAGCAGTACTTC. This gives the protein CASSSRGLYYEQYF.